A single sample gave rise to the 25 T cell receptor beta chains below, sequenced in a study of blood T cell repertoires in COVID-19. The method was immunoSEQ multiplex PCR; TCRdb's version includes in-frame clones alone and lacks a portion of them. The sample shows 200,000 to 250,000 clones, around 80% of them seen only once. Sequencing was performed on PBMCs or T cells enriched from blood (not recorded which). All receptors derive from a man aged 55 to 70 who had recovered from COVID-19.

The gene calls are TRBV6-5 and TRBJ2-1, with unresolved D. Deletions cut 8 bases from V and 4 bases from J, with 12 bases between. Germline lookup yields CDR1 MNHEY and CDR2 SVGAGI. The CDR3 is 13 residues long. CDR3 coding DNA: TGTGCCAGCGCGGTGTTCAGATACAATGAGCAGTTCTTC. Its protein product is CASAVFRYNEQFF.

V usage is TRBV4-2 and J usage is TRBJ2-1; TRBD2 aligns across 8 bases. Germline V gene lookup returns CDR1 LGHNA and CDR2 YNFKEQ. Germline trimming cut 0 bases from V and 4 bases from J; bases unmatched to any gene: 14. CDR3 length: 19 amino acids. The CDR3: CASSQDPWDGGAYYNEQFF. The DNA of the CDR3 is TGTGCCAGCAGCCAAGATCCCTGGGACGGGGGGGCGTATTACAATGAGCAGTTCTTC.

The rearrangement uses TRBV18 and TRBJ1-2; D remains unclear. Germline V lookup: CDR1 KGHSH, CDR2 LQKENI. CDR3 length equals 14 residues. The V end lost 1 base, the J end lost 4 bases, and 10 bases lay between the germline ends. CDR3 DNA sequence: TGTGCCAGCTCACCACTAGGAGGTAGCTATGGCTACACCTTC. The encoded protein is CASSPLGGSYGYTF.

The V and J genes are TRBV13 and TRBJ1-2; D might be TRBD1 (5 bases). Trimming left V 11 bases short and J 4 bases short, with 14 bases between. CDR1 PRHDT and CDR2 FYEKMQ come from the germline V gene (reference sequence). CDR3 size: 12 residues. DNA for the CDR3: TGTGCCTCCGGGGGGGGGACCTATGGCTACACCTTC. It is translated as CASGGGTYGYTF.

The rearrangement links TRBV3-1 (or the pseudogene TRBV3-2) to TRBJ2-5; 11 positions match TRBD2. CDR1 and CDR2 from the germline V gene are LGHDT and YNNKEL (reference sequence). The CDR3 runs to 15 residues. J gave up 2 bases and V 5 bases, and 4 bases lay outside the gene matches. The chain's CDR3 is CASSTGTSGQETQYF. CDR3 sequence (DNA): TGTGCCAGCAGCACCGGGACTAGCGGACAAGAGACCCAGTACTTC.

V and J are TRBV18 and TRBJ1-1; D is perhaps TRBD1 (6 bases). V gave up 3 bases and J gave up 4 bases, with 15 bases separating them. The germline CDR1 and CDR2 sequences are KGHSH and LQKENI. The CDR3 spans 15 residues. The CDR3 sequence is CASSPRTELGTEAFF. In DNA, the CDR3 is TGTGCCAGCTCACCGAGGACAGAGCTGGGCACTGAAGCTTTCTTT.

The chain links TRBV6-5 to TRBJ2-5; 9 positions agree with TRBD2. Per the germline V gene, CDR1 is MNHEY and CDR2 is SVGAGI. The CDR3 has 15 amino acids. The V gene end was trimmed by 8 bases and the J gene end by 2 bases; junction bases not matched to a gene: 9. Written as DNA, the CDR3 is TGTGCCAGCGCGGGGGGGGCATGGGAACAAGAGACCCAGTACTTC. This encodes CASAGGAWEQETQYF.

This chain links TRBV30 with TRBJ1-2; D uncertain. The CDR3 is made up of 15 amino acids. V was clipped by 3 bases and J by 4 bases, with 18 bases between them. Germline CDR1 and CDR2: GTSNPN and SVGIG (reference sequence). CDR3 in amino acids: CAWSLGQEVAYGYTF. The CDR3 nucleotides read TGTGCCTGGAGCCTCGGGCAGGAGGTGGCCTATGGCTACACCTTC.

This clone appeared once. A read error may account for a junction end that differs from germline. This rearrangement joins TRBV7-7 to TRBJ2-3, with 9 bases identical to TRBD2. CDR1 SSHAT and CDR2 FNYEAQ come from the germline V gene (reference sequence). The CDR3 length is 15 residues. CDR3 amino acids: CASSRGGAGGDTQYF. The CDR3, as DNA: TGTGCTAGCAGCCGCGGGGGGGCCGGGGGAGATACGCAGTATTTT.

This chain joins TRBV30 and TRBJ1-2; D call uncertain. V was cut by 0 bases and J by 2 bases, with 16 bases left in between. The germline V gene has CDR1 GTSNPN and CDR2 SVGIG (reference sequence). CDR3 size: 16 residues. CDR3 DNA: TGTGCCTGGAGTGTAAGGAGAAGCGGGAAGAACTATGGCTACACCTTC. This translates into CAWSVRRSGKNYGYTF.

This chain uses TRBV5-1 with TRBJ1-4, with 7 bases matching TRBD1. CDR1 is SGHRS and CDR2 is YFSETQ in the germline V gene. V lost 2 bases and J lost 8; bases outside the gene matches: 6. This CDR3 has 14 residues. CDR3 sequence (DNA): TGCGCCAGCAGCTTAACAGGGGCTGGGGAAAAACTGTTTTTT. Amino acid sequence: CASSLTGAGEKLFF.

The CDR3 nucleotides read TGTGCCAGCAGCACCCCCCAGCGAGGTACGCAGTATTTT. Translation gives CASSTPQRGTQYF. The rearrangement joins TRBV7-2 to TRBJ2-3; D is undetermined. Looked up from germline, CDR1 is SGHTA and CDR2 is FQGNSA. Trimming took 5 bases from V and 8 from J, leaving 14 bases between them. The CDR3 runs to 13 residues.

The chain has TRBV3-1 (or the pseudogene TRBV3-2) and TRBJ1-2, with TRBD1 matching 10 bases. Trimming at V came to 0 bases and at J to 0 bases, leaving 7 bases not matched to a gene. CDR3 length: 18 amino acids. The V gene's germline CDR1 is LGHDT and CDR2 YNNKEL (reference sequence). CDR3 coding DNA: TGTGCCAGCAGCCAAGATTTCGGGACAGGGGAAGCTAACTATGGCTACACCTTC. This sequence encodes CASSQDFGTGEANYGYTF.

As to this clone: At one end the junction does not follow the germline gene, possibly because of a read error. V and J are TRBV4-3 and TRBJ1-2; 11 nucleotides match TRBD1. Germline V CDR1 and CDR2: LGHNA, YSLEER. The CDR3 extends over 14 amino acids. The CDR3: CASSQGTGGRGRIF. CDR3 nucleotide sequence: TGCGCCAGCAGCCAAGGGACAGGGGGCCGAGGGAGGATATTC.

The chain is built from TRBV15 and TRBJ2-6; the D gene is possibly TRBD1 (6 bases). The CDR3 totals 18 residues. V lost 4 bases and J 1 base, leaving 17 bases between the germline ends. Germline CDR1 LNHNV, CDR2 YYDKDF (reference sequence). The CDR3, as DNA: TGTGCCACCAGCACGTCCCTGGACAGCTCGTCTGGGGCCAACGTCCTGACTTTC. It translates to CATSTSLDSSSGANVLTF.

The chain combines TRBV3-1 (or the pseudogene TRBV3-2) with TRBJ1-2; D is ambiguous. Trimming stripped 0 bases from V and 7 bases from J, with 15 bases between. The germline V gene encodes CDR1 LGHDT and CDR2 YNNKEL (reference sequence). The CDR3 sequence is 15 residues long. Here the CDR3 reads CASSQEGQRVSGYTF. Here the CDR3 DNA reads TGTGCCAGCAGCCAAGAGGGCCAGCGGGTGAGTGGCTACACCTTC.

The V call is TRBV28, the J call TRBJ1-2, with D perhaps TRBD1 (5 bases). The V and J ends lost 2 bases and 0 bases respectively, with 13 bases between them. This CDR3 has 16 amino acids. Germline values: CDR1 MDHEN, CDR2 SYDVKM. The CDR3 loop reads CASSLIGVSTNYGYTF. Written as DNA, the CDR3 is TGTGCCAGCAGTTTAATAGGGGTCAGTACTAACTATGGCTACACCTTC.

This clone was counted a single time. The sample contains more than one DNA sequence encoding this CDR3. The CDR3 protein is CASSLGGRGSNQPQHF. The CDR3 coding sequence is TGTGCCAGCAGCTTAGGGGGCCGCGGGAGCAATCAGCCCCAGCATTTT. The chain joins TRBV13 to TRBJ1-5; D is unclear. Between the trimmed V and J ends, which lost 0 bases and 1 base, there was a span of 10 bases. This CDR3 spans 16 amino acids. Germline V gene lookup returns CDR1 PRHDT and CDR2 FYEKMQ (reference sequence).

The chain has TRBV15 and TRBJ2-1, with TRBD1 identical over 8 bases. Trimming removed 2 bases from V and 4 bases from J; junction bases left unmatched: 7. Germline CDR1 reads LNHNV; CDR2 reads YYDKDF (reference sequence). This CDR3 region has 16 residues. CDR3 residues: CATSRFQGQVYNEQFF. Here the CDR3 DNA reads TGTGCCACCAGCAGATTCCAGGGACAGGTATACAATGAGCAGTTCTTC. The full variable domain, in which reference TRBV15 and TRBJ2-1 provide the parts outside the CDR3, is DAMVIQNPRYQVTQFGKPVTLSCSQTLNHNVMYWYQQKSSQAPKLLFHYYDKDFNNEADTPDNFQSRRPNTSFCFLDIRSPGLGDTAMYLCATSRFQGQVYNEQFFGPGTRLTVL.

V gene TRBV19 combines with J gene TRBJ1-2; the match to TRBD1 covers 10 bases. V lost 6 bases, J lost 5 bases, and 12 bases stayed unmatched. Germline values: CDR1 LNHDA, CDR2 SQIVND (reference sequence). The CDR3 runs to 16 residues. The CDR3 DNA follows: TGTGCCAGTAGCCCCGGACAGGGGGGAGTGGGGTATGGCTACACCTTC. Its translation: CASSPGQGGVGYGYTF.

CDR3 nucleotides: TGTGCCAGCAGCTTTGACAGGGGCACCAGAAATGAGCAGTTCTTC. Its protein product is CASSFDRGTRNEQFF. This chain links TRBV5-6 with TRBJ2-1; 8 bases match TRBD1. The junction had 8 bases not matched to a gene; V was cut back by 2 bases and J by 7 bases. This CDR3 spans 15 amino acids. The germline V gene has CDR1 SGHDT and CDR2 YYEEEE.

This chain uses TRBV5-1 with TRBJ1-1; possibly TRBD1 for D (6 bases). V was shortened by 4 bases and J by 0 bases, with 10 bases between the two germline ends. The CDR3 covers 14 residues. The germline CDR1 and CDR2 sequences are SGHRS and YFSETQ. For the CDR3, the DNA is TGCGCCAGCAGCGACGGACAGATGAACACTGAAGCTTTCTTT. Translating it yields CASSDGQMNTEAFF.

The rearrangement joins TRBV11-1 to TRBJ1-5; D may be TRBD1 (5 bases). Germline loops: CDR1 SGHAT, CDR2 FQDESV (reference sequence). The CDR3 covers 13 residues. Trimming removed 11 bases from V and 4 bases from J, with 15 bases in between. As DNA, the CDR3 is TGTGCCCGGGGGGGGGTTGGTAATCAGCCCCAGCATTTT. This gives the protein CARGGVGNQPQHF.

A few counts support this clone. DNA of the CDR3: TGTGCCAGCAGCCCCGAGGGGGGGGGCTTCGGCTTGGAGCAGTTCTTC. This codes for CASSPEGGGFGLEQFF. The chain recombines TRBV9 with TRBJ2-1, with a possible D match to TRBD2 (7 bases). The CDR3 spans 16 residues. The V end was cut by 4 bases, the J end by 10 bases, with 24 bases between. Per the germline V gene, CDR1 is SGDLS and CDR2 is YYNGEE.

J is TRBJ1-2 and V is TRBV28; D is uncertain. The V gene's germline CDR1 is MDHEN and CDR2 SYDVKM. The CDR3 is made up of 14 amino acids. V gave up 3 bases and J gave up 5 bases, with 13 bases separating them. CDR3 nucleotide sequence: TGTGCCAGCAGTTTCGCTAGATCACCTTATGGCTACACCTTC. This encodes CASSFARSPYGYTF.